Given below is one TCR beta chain in context. This CDR3 spans 16 amino acids. Deletions cut 1 base from V and 0 bases from J, with 11 bases between. Germline V gene sequence: CDR1 MGHRA, CDR2 YSYEKL. No infections or other immune events were documented during collection. The entry originates in a study of identifying expanded T cells in peripheral blood. Method: immunoSEQ multiplex PCR; TCRdb's copy keeps in-frame clones and lacks some. Of fewer than 110,000 clones listed, roughly 85% were seen once; the top ten hold approximately 18%. The sequence was obtained from a person aged 18 to 69 in good health. The sequencing input was blood. This rearrangement joins TRBV4-1 to TRBJ2-3; no clear D. The CDR3 DNA is TGCGCCAGCAGCCAAGGTGTCTATGCTAGCACAGATACGCAGTATTTT. Its translation: CASSQGVYASTDTQYF.